Below, one T cell receptor beta chain is given with its context. This clonotype was counted a few times. This clone's antigen is unknown. The sample holds no much larger clone one base away, and base qualities are not on file. Donors were roughly 40 systemically healthy Caucasian individuals from Russia aged roughly 6 to 90 years. Each donor gave roughly 9.5 milliliters of peripheral blood, collected into EDTA-treated Vacutainer tubes. Ficoll-Paque density-gradient centrifugation was used to isolate PBMCs, with at least 7 million obtained per sample. Total RNA was extracted from PBMCs with Trizol reagent, with at least 6 micrograms obtained per sample. Naive CD45RAhigh/CD27high T cell percentages were measured by flow cytometry on a PBMC aliquot from every donor. Receptors were amplified or captured by 5' RACE. Sequencing was performed on an Illumina HiSeq 2500. A second PCR of roughly 7 to 11 cycles was performed with a sample-barcoded 5' primer and a J-beta primer mix. A unique molecular identifier was introduced onto each TCR beta cDNA molecule by a template-switch 5' adaptor carrying 12 random nucleotides. Each sample yielded at least 2.5 million CDR3-containing paired-end reads. First-strand cDNA was synthesized from all RNA with the Mint cDNA synthesis kit, primed by a TRBC-specific oligonucleotide. Following uracil-DNA glycosylase treatment, a first 18-cycle PCR with universal primers M1SS and BC2_uni_R was performed on all cDNA. Regarding the original processing steps: For normalization, 1 million high-quality reads were randomly selected from each sample, with every read carrying a distinct molecular identifier. Instead of being binned into consensus sequences, reads with shared molecular identifiers were discarded. CDR3 identification, clonotype clustering and error correction used MiTCR with a Q25 quality threshold and the strictest error-elimination algorithm. Lower-bound total TCR beta diversity was estimated with a nonparametric unseen species model using Euler transformation. The public reads were run again by TCRdb, first through fastp at Q25 and then through MiXCR, and only productive beta chains were kept. All rows with the same CDR3 protein become a single entry with the most common DNA and genes. None of the V and J calls come from the authors' own analysis; TCRdb made them. The sample table holds fewer than 1.5 million distinct CDR3 sequences, of which approximately 40% were seen once. Roughly 7.7% of the sample lies in the top ten.

The data were taken from a study of blood T cells in healthy people across ages (dated by TCRdb to between 2014 and 2016). Looking at the study overall: In model experiments, roughly one uniquely barcoded TCR beta cDNA molecule per two T cells was captured by template switching. To track age-related changes in TCR beta repertoire diversity, the study relied on deep sequencing normalized with unique cDNA molecular identifiers. Donors were grouped into four age groups: young (average about 15 years), middle-aged (39), aged (around 66) and long-lived (over 80). Donors of different ages were randomly distributed across sequencing lanes to avoid experimental bias. For two donors (one aged 18 to 30 and one aged 80 or older), the study analyzed two additional independent replicas of 1 million unique cDNA reads from the same blood draw. Broader findings and caveats from the paper: Conclusive comparison of naive and antigen-experienced compartments was prevented by the profiling of bulk unsorted PBMCs. The percentage of naive T cells measured by flow cytometry correlated strongly with observed TCR beta diversity. Total diversity estimates from one million sequenced T cells were considered lower bounds and underestimates. Observed TCR beta diversity per million T cells fell roughly linearly with age, and a significant reduction was already apparent by age around 40. The CMV infection status of donors was not known, potentially confounding age-related changes in expanded clonotypes. Compared with the aged group, more naive CD4+ T cells, fewer expanded clones and increased TCR diversity were shown by the long-lived group, suggesting age selection.

V lost 3 bases and J lost 5 bases, and the count of bases not matched to a germline gene is 12. From its cysteine to its phenylalanine, the CDR3 spans 16 amino acids. Only the CDR3 DNA stays, 48 bases, in frame from base 1. The germline V gene (reference sequence) sets CDR1 to LNHNV and CDR2 to YYDKDF. Source material: blood. This TCR derives from a young woman in good health. This receptor chain uses TRBV15 and TRBJ2-7; 8 middle bases align to TRBD1. At the DNA level, the sequence is TGTGCCACCAGCAGTTTACTCTTACTGGGACAGGACGAGCAGTACTTC. Translated, this is CATSSLLLLGQDEQYF.